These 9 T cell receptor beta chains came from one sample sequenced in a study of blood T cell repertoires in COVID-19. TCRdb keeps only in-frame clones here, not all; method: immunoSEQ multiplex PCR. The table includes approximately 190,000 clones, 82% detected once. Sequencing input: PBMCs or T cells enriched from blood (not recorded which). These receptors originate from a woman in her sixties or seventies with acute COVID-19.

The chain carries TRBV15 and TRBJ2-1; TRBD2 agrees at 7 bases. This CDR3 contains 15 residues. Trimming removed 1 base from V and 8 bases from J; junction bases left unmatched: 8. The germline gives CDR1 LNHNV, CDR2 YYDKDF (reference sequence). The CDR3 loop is CATSRAQRGLYEQFF. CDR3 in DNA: TGTGCCACCAGCAGAGCCCAGCGGGGTCTGTATGAGCAGTTCTTC.

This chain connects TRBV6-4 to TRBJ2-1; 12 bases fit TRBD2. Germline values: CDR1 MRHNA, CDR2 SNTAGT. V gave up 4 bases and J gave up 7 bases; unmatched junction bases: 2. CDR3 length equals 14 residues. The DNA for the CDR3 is TGTGCCAGCAGTGCCGGGACTAGCGGGAATGAGCAGTTCTTC. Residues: CASSAGTSGNEQFF.

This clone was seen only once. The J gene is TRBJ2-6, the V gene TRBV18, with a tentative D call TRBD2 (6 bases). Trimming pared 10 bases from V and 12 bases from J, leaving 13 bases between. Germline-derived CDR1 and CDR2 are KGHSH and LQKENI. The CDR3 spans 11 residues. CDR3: CATERRGVLTF. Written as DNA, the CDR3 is TGTGCCACCGAAAGGAGGGGCGTCCTGACTTTC.

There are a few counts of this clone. The CDR3: CASKFGGQGTPSEKLFF. In DNA form, the CDR3 reads TGTGCCAGTAAATTTGGGGGACAGGGTACCCCCTCCGAAAAACTGTTTTTT. V usage is TRBV19 and J usage is TRBJ1-4; 9 bases agree with TRBD1. Germline V gene lookup returns CDR1 LNHDA and CDR2 SQIVND (reference sequence). The CDR3 extends over 17 amino acids. V gave up 7 bases and J gave up 8 bases; unmatched junction bases: 17. Drawing the rest from reference TRBV19 and TRBJ1-4, the complete variable domain is DGGITQSPKYLFRKEGQNVTLSCEQNLNHDAMYWYRQDPGQGLRLIYYSQIVNDFQKGDIAEGYSVSREKKESFPLTVTSAQKNPTAFYLCASKFGGQGTPSEKLFFGSGTQLSVL.

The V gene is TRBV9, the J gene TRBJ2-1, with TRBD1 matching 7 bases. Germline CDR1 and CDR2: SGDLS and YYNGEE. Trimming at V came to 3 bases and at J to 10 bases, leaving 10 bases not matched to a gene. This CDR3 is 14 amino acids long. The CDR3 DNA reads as TGTGCCAGCAGCGGGGACAGCCTGCTGGGAGAGCAGTTCTTC. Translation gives CASSGDSLLGEQFF. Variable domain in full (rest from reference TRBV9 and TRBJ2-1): DSGVTQTPKHLITATGQRVTLRCSPRSGDLSVYWYQQSLDQGLQFLIQYYNGEERAKGNILERFSAQQFPDLHSELNLSSLELGDSALYFCASSGDSLLGEQFFGPGTRLTVL.

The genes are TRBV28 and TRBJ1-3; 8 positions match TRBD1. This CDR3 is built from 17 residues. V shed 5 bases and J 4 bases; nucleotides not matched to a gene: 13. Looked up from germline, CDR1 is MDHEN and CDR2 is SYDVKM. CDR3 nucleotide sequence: TGTGCCAGCAGTCCCGACCTCTTTCACAGGGGGGGAAACACCATATATTTT. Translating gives CASSPDLFHRGGNTIYF. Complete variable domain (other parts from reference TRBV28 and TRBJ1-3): DVKVTQSSRYLVKRTGEKVFLECVQDMDHENMFWYRQDPGLGLRLIYFSYDVKMKEKGDIPEGYSVSREKKERFSLILESASTNQTSMYLCASSPDLFHRGGNTIYFGEGSWLTVV.

CDR3: CASSLDRGNYGYTF. The CDR3 DNA is TGTGCCAGCTCACTCGACAGGGGGAACTATGGCTACACCTTC. The chain uses TRBV18 and TRBJ1-2, with 9 bases matching TRBD1. V shed 4 bases, J shed 2 bases, and the junction held 2 bases outside the gene matches. CDR1 KGHSH and CDR2 LQKENI come from the germline V gene. The CDR3 consists of 14 residues.

The CDR3 here is CASSQSQGGSYNEQFF. DNA for the CDR3: TGTGCCAGCAGCCAATCCCAGGGGGGCTCCTACAATGAGCAGTTCTTC. The V and J genes are TRBV7-7 and TRBJ2-1; D might be TRBD1 (7 bases). The CDR3 covers 16 residues. The ends were cut back, 5 bases at V and 0 bases at J, with 14 bases in the middle. CDR1 is SSHAT and CDR2 is FNYEAQ in the germline V gene (reference sequence).

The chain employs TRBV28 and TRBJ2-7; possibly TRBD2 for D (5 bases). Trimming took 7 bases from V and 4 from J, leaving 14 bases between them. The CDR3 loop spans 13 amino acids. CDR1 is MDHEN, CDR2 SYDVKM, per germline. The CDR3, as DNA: TGTGCCAGCACCCCGGGGTACCCGTACGAGCAGTACGTC. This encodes CASTPGYPYEQYV.